This T cell receptor (beta chain) was recorded in a study of T cell responses to AZD1222 COVID-19 vaccine. Study in general: Second-dose recipients at about 4 or about 12 weeks were treated as one pooled group.

Assay: immunoSEQ multiplex PCR; the TCRdb copy retains only in-frame clones and omits some. This sample yields roughly 260,000 clones, of which 80% to 95% are seen a single time; roughly 0.6% belongs to the top ten. A note on this clone: The antigen is unknown.

Overall study findings and caveats: Dominant at 160-218 and 743-854, vaccine-associated CD4 TCRs also spanned spike. At baseline, seropositivity was found in only 5 to 7 AZD1222 recipients. A rise in Spike-specific TCR breadth and depth followed two AZD1222 doses.

This sequence was found in an adult in good health. The sample in question was peripheral blood, obtained on day 0 of AZD1222 vaccination.

The CDR3 reads CASSLGGFSNQPQHF. In nucleotides, the CDR3 is TGCGCCAGCAGCTTGGGCGGATTTAGCAATCAGCCCCAGCATTTT. This chain uses TRBV5-1 with TRBJ1-5; no definite D call. V was trimmed by 0 bases and J by 0 bases, leaving 7 bases between them. From germline, CDR1 is SGHRS and CDR2 YFSETQ. CDR3 length: 15 amino acids.